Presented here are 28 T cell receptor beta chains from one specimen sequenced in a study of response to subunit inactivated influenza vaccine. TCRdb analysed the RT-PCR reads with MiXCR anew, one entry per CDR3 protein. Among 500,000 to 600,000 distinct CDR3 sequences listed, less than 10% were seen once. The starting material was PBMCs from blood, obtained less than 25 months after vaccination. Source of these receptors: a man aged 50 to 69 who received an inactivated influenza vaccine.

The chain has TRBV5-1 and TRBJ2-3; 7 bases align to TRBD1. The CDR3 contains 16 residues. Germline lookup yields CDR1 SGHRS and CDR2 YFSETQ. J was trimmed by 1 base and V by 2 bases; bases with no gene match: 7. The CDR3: CASSLGSGTGTDTQYF. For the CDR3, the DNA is TGCGCCAGCAGCTTAGGGTCCGGGACAGGCACAGATACGCAGTATTTT.

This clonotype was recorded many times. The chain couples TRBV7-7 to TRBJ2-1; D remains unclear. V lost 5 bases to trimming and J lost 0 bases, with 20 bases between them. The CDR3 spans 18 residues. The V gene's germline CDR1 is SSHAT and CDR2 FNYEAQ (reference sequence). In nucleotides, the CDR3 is TGTGCCAGCAGCCCAACTGGGCCAGGAGATAGCTCCTACAATGAGCAGTTCTTC. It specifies CASSPTGPGDSSYNEQFF.

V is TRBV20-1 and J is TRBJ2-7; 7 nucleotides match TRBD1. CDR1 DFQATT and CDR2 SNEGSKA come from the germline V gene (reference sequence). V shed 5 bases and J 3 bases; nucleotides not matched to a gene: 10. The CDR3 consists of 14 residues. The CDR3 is CSASIRDRYYEQYF. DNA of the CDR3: TGCAGTGCTTCTATTCGGGACAGATACTACGAGCAGTACTTC.

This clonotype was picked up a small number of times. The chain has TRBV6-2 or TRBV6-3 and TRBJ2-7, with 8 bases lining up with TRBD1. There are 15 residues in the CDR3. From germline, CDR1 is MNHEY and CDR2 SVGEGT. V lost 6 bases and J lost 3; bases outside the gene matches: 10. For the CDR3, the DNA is TGTGCCAGCAGGCGACAGGGGTCAGGGGGCTACGAGCAGTACTTC. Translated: CASRRQGSGGYEQYF.

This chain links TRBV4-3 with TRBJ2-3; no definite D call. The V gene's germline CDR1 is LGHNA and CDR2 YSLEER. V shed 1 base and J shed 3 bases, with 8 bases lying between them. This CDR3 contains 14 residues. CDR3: CASSQATGTDTQYF. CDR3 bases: TGCGCCAGCAGCCAAGCCACCGGAACAGATACGCAGTATTTT.

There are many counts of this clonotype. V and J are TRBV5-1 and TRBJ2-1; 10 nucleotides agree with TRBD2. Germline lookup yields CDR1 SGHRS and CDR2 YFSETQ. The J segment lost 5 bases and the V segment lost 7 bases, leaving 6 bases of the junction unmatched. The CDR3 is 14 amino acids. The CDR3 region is CASSGTSVHNEQFF. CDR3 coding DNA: TGCGCCAGCTCAGGGACTAGCGTCCACAATGAGCAGTTCTTC.

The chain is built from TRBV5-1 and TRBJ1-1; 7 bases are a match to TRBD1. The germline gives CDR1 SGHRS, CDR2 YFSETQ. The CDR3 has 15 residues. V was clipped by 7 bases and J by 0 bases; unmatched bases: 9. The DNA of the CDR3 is TGCGCCAGCGGTCCAGGGGGTGGAATGAACACTGAAGCTTTCTTT. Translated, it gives CASGPGGGMNTEAFF.

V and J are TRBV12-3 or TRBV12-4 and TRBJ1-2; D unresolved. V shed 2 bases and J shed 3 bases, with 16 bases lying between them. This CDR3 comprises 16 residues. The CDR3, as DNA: TGTGCCAGCAGTTTATATAGAACGGGCAAAGACTATGGCTACACCTTC. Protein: CASSLYRTGKDYGYTF.

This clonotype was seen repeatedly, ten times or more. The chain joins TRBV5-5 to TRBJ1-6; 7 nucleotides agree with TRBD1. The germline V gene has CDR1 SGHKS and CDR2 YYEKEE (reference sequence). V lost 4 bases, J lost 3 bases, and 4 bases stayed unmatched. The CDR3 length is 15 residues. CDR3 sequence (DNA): TGTGCCAGCAGCAGGGGACAGAGCTATAATTCACCCCTCCACTTT. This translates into CASSRGQSYNSPLHF.

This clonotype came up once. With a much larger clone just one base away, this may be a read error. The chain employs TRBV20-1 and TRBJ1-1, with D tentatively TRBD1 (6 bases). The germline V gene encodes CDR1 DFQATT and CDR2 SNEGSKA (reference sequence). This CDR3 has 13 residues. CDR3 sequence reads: CRAETGGWAEAFF. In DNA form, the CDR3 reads TGCCGTGCTGAGACAGGTGGTTGGGCTGAAGCTTTCTTT.

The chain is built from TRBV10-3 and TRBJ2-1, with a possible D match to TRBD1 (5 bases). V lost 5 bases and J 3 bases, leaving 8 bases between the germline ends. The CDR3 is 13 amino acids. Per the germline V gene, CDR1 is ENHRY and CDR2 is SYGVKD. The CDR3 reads CAISWGSYNEQFF. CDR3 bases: TGTGCCATCAGTTGGGGCAGCTACAATGAGCAGTTCTTC.

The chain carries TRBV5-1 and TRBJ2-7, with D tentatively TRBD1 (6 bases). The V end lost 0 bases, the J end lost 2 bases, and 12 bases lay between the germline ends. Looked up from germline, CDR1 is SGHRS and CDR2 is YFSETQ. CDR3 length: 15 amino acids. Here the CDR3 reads CASSLEPGDTYEQYF. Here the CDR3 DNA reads TGCGCCAGCAGCTTGGAACCAGGGGACACCTACGAGCAGTACTTC.

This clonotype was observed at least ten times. CDR3 DNA sequence: TGTGCCAGCAGCTTAGGTCTAGGGAAACGGGAGCAGTTCTTC. Its translation is CASSLGLGKREQFF. The chain joins TRBV7-2 to TRBJ2-1, with no clear D. This CDR3 has 14 residues. From germline, CDR1 is SGHTA and CDR2 FQGNSA. V was shortened by 1 base and J by 10 bases, with 14 bases between the two germline ends.

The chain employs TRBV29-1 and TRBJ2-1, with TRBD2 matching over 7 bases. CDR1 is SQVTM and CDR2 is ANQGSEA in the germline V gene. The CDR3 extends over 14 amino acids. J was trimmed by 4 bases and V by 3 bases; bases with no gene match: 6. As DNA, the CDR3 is TGCAGCGTTGAGTTATCGGGAGGTTACAATGAGCAGTTCTTC. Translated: CSVELSGGYNEQFF.

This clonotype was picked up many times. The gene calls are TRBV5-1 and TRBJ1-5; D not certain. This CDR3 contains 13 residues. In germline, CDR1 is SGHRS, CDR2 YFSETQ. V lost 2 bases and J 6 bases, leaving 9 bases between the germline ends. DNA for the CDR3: TGCGCCAGCAGCTTAAGGGTTGGTCAGCCCCAGCATTTT. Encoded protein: CASSLRVGQPQHF.

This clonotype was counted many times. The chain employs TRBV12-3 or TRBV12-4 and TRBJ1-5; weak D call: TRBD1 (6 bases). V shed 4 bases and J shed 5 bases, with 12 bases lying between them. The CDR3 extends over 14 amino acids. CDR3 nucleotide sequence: TGTGCCAGCAGTTCCGACAGGATTTATCAGCCCCAGCATTTT. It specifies CASSSDRIYQPQHF.

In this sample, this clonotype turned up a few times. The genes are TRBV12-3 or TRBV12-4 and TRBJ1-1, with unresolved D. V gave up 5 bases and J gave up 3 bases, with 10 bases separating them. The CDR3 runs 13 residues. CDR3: CASSSGRYTEAFF. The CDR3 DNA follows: TGTGCCAGCAGTAGCGGACGGTACACTGAAGCTTTCTTT.

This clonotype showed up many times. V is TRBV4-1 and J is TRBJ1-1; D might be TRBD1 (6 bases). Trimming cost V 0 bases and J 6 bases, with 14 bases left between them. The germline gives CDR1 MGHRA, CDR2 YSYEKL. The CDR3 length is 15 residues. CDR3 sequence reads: CASSQEQFQGSEAFF. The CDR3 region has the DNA TGCGCCAGCAGCCAAGAACAGTTTCAGGGGTCTGAAGCTTTCTTT.

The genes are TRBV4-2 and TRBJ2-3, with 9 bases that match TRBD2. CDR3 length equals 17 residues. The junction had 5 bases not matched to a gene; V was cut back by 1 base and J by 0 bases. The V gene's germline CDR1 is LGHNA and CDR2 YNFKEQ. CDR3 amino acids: CASSQVATSGSTDTQYF. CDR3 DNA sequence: TGTGCCAGCAGCCAAGTGGCGACTAGCGGTAGCACAGATACGCAGTATTTT.

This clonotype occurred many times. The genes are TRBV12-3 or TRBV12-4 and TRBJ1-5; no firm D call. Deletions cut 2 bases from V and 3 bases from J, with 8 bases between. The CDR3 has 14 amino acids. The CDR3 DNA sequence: TGTGCCAGCAGTTTACGGACGGTCAATCAGCCCCAGCATTTT. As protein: CASSLRTVNQPQHF.

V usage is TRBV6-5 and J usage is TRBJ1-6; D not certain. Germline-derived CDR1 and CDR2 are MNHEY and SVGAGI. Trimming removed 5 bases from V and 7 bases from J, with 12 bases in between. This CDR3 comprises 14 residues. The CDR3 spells CASSILGRNSPLHF. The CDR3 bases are TGTGCCAGCAGTATACTAGGGAGGAATTCACCCCTCCACTTT.

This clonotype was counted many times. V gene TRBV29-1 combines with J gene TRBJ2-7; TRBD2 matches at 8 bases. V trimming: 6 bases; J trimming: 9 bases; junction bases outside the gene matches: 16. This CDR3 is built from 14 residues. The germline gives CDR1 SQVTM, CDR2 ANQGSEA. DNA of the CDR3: TGCAGCGTCAGGAAAGAGACTAGCGTACAGCGGCAGTACTTC. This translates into CSVRKETSVQRQYF.

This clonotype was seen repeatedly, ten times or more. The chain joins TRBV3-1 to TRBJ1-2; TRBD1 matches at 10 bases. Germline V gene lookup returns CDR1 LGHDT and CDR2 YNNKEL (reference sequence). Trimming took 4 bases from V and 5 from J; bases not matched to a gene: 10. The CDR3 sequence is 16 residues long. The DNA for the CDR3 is TGTGCCAGCAGCCTATTCTCCGGACAGGGGGTTTATGGCTACACCTTC. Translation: CASSLFSGQGVYGYTF.

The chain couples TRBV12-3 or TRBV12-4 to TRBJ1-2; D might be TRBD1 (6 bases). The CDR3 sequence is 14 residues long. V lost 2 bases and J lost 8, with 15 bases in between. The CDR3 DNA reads TGTGCCAGCAGTTTACAGGGGCGCTCGAACGGCTACACCTTC. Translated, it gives CASSLQGRSNGYTF.

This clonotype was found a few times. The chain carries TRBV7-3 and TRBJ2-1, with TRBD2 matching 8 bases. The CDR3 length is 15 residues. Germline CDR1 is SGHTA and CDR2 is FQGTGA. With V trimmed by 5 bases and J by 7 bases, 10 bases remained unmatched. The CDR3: CASSVREGPGNEQFF. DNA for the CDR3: TGTGCCAGCAGCGTACGGGAGGGCCCTGGGAATGAGCAGTTCTTC.

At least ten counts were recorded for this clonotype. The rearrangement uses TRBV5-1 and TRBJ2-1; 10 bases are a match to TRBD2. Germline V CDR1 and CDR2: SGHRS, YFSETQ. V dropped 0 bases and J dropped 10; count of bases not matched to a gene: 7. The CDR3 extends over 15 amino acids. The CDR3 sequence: CASSLVLAGSWEQFF. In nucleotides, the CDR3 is TGCGCCAGCAGCTTGGTACTAGCGGGGTCCTGGGAGCAGTTCTTC.

The CDR3 reads CASSQVTVGRYEQYF. The CDR3, as DNA: TGCGCCAGCAGCCAAGTGACAGTTGGCCGCTACGAGCAGTACTTC. This chain uses TRBV4-1 with TRBJ2-7, with D maybe TRBD1 (5 bases). V was cut by 1 base and J by 3 bases, with 13 bases left in between. Germline CDR1 is MGHRA and CDR2 is YSYEKL. This CDR3 is 15 amino acids long.

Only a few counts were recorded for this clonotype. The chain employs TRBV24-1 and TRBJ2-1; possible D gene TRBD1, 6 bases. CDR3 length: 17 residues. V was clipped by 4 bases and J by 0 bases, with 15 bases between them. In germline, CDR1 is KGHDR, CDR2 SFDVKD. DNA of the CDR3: TGTGCCACCAGTGACCCGGACAGCCCTCACTCCTACAATGAGCAGTTCTTC. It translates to CATSDPDSPHSYNEQFF.